The T cell receptor beta chain under discussion was sequenced for a study of OX40 agonist ivuxolimab in advanced cancers. Looking at the study overall: The costimulatory receptor OX40 (CD134) was targeted by ivuxolimab, a fully human IgG2 agonistic monoclonal antibody. Intravenous ivuxolimab was administered to patients every 2 weeks at six dose levels: 0.01, 0.1, 0.3, 1.5, 3 and 10 mg/kg. Of the approximately 54 patients in dose escalation, 19 had hepatocellular carcinoma, about 15 had melanoma, 9 had renal cell carcinoma and 9 had head and neck cancer. In the dose-escalation cohort, around four fifths of patients were male, and the mean age was 60 years with a range of 23 to 79. Patients were allowed to have had prior anti-PD-1, anti-PD-L1 or anti-CTLA-4 therapy, and about 40% of the dose-escalation patients had been treated with checkpoint inhibitors. Three dose-escalation patients achieved partial responses, one with hepatocellular carcinoma and two with cutaneous melanoma. The point of sequencing TCRbeta in the periphery was to test whether ivuxolimab changed TCR sequence diversity and drove clonal T-cell expansion. The monotherapy dose-escalation portion (N ≈ 57 patients) of the phase I ivuxolimab trial is reported in the paper.

What the research found in general, with its limitations: Antigen specificity was not determined for the clonally expanded peripheral T cells. Clonal expansion of both CD4+ and CD8+ blood T cells was observed from baseline to week 6 at doses 0.1 to 3.0 mg/kg. Partial responders in the 0.1-3.0 mg/kg groups had among the lowest normalized peripheral clonal expansion, especially among CD8+ T cells. Low levels of normalized T-cell clonal expansion were also seen in some nonresponding patients. After ivuxolimab, expanded clones were on average more numerous among CD8+ T cells than among CD4+ T cells.

This clone occurred once. Its antigen remains unidentified. The sample holds no much larger clone one base away, and base qualities are not on file. The CDR3 runs 14 residues from the cysteine to the phenylalanine. Kept here is only the CDR3 DNA, which spans 42 bases and is read in frame from base 1. V lost 5 bases and J lost 8 bases, and the count of bases not matched to a germline gene is 8. According to the germline V gene, CDR1 reads SGHNT and CDR2 reads YENEEA. The trial excluded patients who had a history of autoimmune disease or who were on systemic immunosuppression. Peripheral blood for TCR sequencing was drawn from every dose cohort at baseline, at cycle 4 day 1 and at cycle 7 day 1. The samples were taken from a phase I, first-in-human, multicenter, open-label dose-escalation trial of ivuxolimab. The trial enrolled adults with locally advanced or metastatic head and neck squamous cell, hepatocellular, melanoma or renal cell carcinoma. Before TCR sequencing, CD4+ and CD8+ T cells were separately sorted from peripheral blood.

To sequence the TCRbeta CDR3 region, genomic DNA was isolated from the sorted cells. TCRbeta CDR3 regions were sequenced using the immunoSEQ Assay. Imported from immuneACCESS, the table was reduced by TCRdb to in-frame sequences with V and J called. These copies leave out some clones; in studies compared against another copy, an unresolved V gene accounts for under half, and the cause of the remainder is not known. For this sample there are about 61,000 clones; about 88% appear just once. Roughly 1.2% of the sample is held by the ten biggest clonotypes. The sample was CD4+ or CD8+ T cells sorted from blood, taken in a trial of the OX40 agonist ivuxolimab. The rearranged segments are TRBV11-3 and TRBJ1-3; 8 of the junction bases match TRBD1. The origin of this receptor is an adult with an advanced solid tumor such as melanoma, head and neck, liver or kidney cancer. The CDR3 protein: CASSLTGTGHTIYF. DNA sequence: TGTGCCAGCAGCCTAACCGGGACAGGACACACCATATATTTT.